This entry lists 10 T cell receptor beta chains sequenced from one sample in a study of human T cells and chemical hapten exposure. TCRdb re-derived calls from the RACE reads in MiXCR, one entry per CDR3 protein. The data show about 110,000 distinct CDR3 sequences, about 11% seen once. Time point specified: patch test 1, 2 weeks after DPC sensitization. Treatment: therapeutic diphenylcyclopropenone sensitization with weekly scalp DPC. Sequences were derived from whole blood, sampled in connection with sensitization to the hapten diphenylcyclopropenone (DPC). Receptor source: a middle-aged woman with alopecia areata. Some clones in this sample may be carry-over from other donors' samples.

The rearrangement joins TRBV5-5 to TRBJ2-1; D tentatively reads TRBD1 or TRBD2 (5 bases each). The CDR3 has 13 residues. Per germline, CDR1 SGHKS and CDR2 YYEKEE (reference sequence). V lost 4 bases, J lost 2 bases, and 7 bases lay in between. CDR3: CASSPGPYNEQFF. In DNA, the CDR3 is TGTGCCAGCAGCCCGGGGCCCTACAATGAGCAGTTCTTC.

This clonotype has only a few counts. The chain has TRBV20-1 and TRBJ2-7, with 7 bases identical to TRBD2. The CDR3 totals 14 residues. Germline loops: CDR1 DFQATT, CDR2 SNEGSKA (reference sequence). J gave up 0 bases and V 3 bases, and 5 bases lay outside the gene matches. This chain's CDR3 is CSASARTSSYEQYF. The CDR3 DNA reads TGCAGTGCTAGTGCCAGGACTAGCTCCTACGAGCAGTACTTC.

This clonotype was picked up a small number of times. The V and J genes are TRBV3-1 and TRBJ2-7, with D tentatively TRBD1 (5 bases). The CDR3 covers 14 residues. Germline values: CDR1 LGHDT, CDR2 YNNKEL (reference sequence). Trimming removed 1 base at V and 4 bases at J, with 11 bases between. Here the CDR3 DNA reads TGTGCCAGCAGCCAAGGCAGGGCTAGGTACGAGCAGTACTTC. Amino acids: CASSQGRARYEQYF.

The chain links TRBV5-1 to TRBJ2-1; 10 bases match TRBD1. The CDR3 is made up of 15 amino acids. The germline V gene encodes CDR1 SGHRS and CDR2 YFSETQ. The J segment lost 6 bases and the V segment lost 5 bases, leaving 8 bases of the junction unmatched. The CDR3 protein is CASSSTGTGANEQFF. Written as DNA, the CDR3 is TGCGCCAGCAGTTCCACCGGGACAGGGGCCAATGAGCAGTTCTTC.

CDR3: CASSLGLYNEQFF. The CDR3 DNA follows: TGTGCCAGTAGCCTGGGACTTTACAATGAGCAGTTCTTC. V and J are TRBV19 and TRBJ2-1; D may be TRBD2 (6 bases). CDR1 is LNHDA and CDR2 is SQIVND in the germline V gene (reference sequence). The V end was cut by 6 bases, the J end by 4 bases, with 10 bases between. CDR3 length equals 13 residues.

Ten or more counts support this clonotype. J is TRBJ2-3 and V is TRBV7-9; 13 bases agree with TRBD2. The ends lost 6 bases at V and 11 bases at J; junction bases unmatched: 17. CDR1 and CDR2 (germline): SEHNR, FQNEAQ (reference sequence). The CDR3 runs to 17 residues. CDR3 sequence: CASRHPRLAGGPRVQYF. The CDR3, as DNA: TGTGCCAGCAGACATCCCCGACTAGCGGGGGGCCCGAGGGTGCAGTATTTT.

This clonotype showed up many times. The chain couples TRBV7-8 to TRBJ2-1; 10 bases are shared with TRBD2. The CDR3 runs 19 residues. Germline lookup yields CDR1 SGHVS and CDR2 FQNEAQ. The trim removed 2 bases at V and 0 bases at J, leaving 10 bases unmatched. CDR3 in amino acids: CASSLPDLGLASSYNEQFF. CDR3 bases: TGTGCCAGCAGCTTACCCGACCTGGGACTAGCGAGCTCCTACAATGAGCAGTTCTTC. Using reference TRBV7-8 and TRBJ2-1 for the parts outside the CDR3, the full variable domain is GAGVSQSPRYKVAKRGQDVALRCDPISGHVSLFWYQQALGQGPEFLTYFQNEAQLDKSGLPSDRFFAERPEGSVSTLKIQRTQQEDSAVYLCASSLPDLGLASSYNEQFFGPGTRLTVL.

For this clonotype: Germline and junction disagree at one end, which may indicate a read error. The gene calls are TRBV7-7 and TRBJ2-3; D may be TRBD2 (6 bases). Germline assignment: CDR1 SSHAT and CDR2 FNYEAQ (reference sequence). The CDR3 is 15 amino acids. DNA for the CDR3: TGTGCTAGCAGCCCCGGTGGGACTAGCACAGATACGCAGTATTTT. Its protein product is CASSPGGTSTDTQYF. Using reference TRBV7-7 and TRBJ2-3 for the parts outside the CDR3, the full variable domain is GAGVSQSPRYKVTKRGQDVTLRCDPISSHATLYWYQQALGQGPEFLTYFNYEAQPDKSGLPSDRFSAERPEGSISTLTIQRTEQRDSAMYRCASSPGGTSTDTQYFGPGTRLTVL.

The chain is built from TRBV11-2 and TRBJ1-4; the D gene is possibly TRBD1 (6 bases). V lost 5 bases and J lost 2, with 24 bases in between. The CDR3 is 19 residues long. The germline V gene has CDR1 SGHAT and CDR2 FQNNGV. The CDR3 reads CASSRTGGLLGGTNEKLFF. The DNA for the CDR3 is TGTGCCAGCAGCCGCACCGGGGGGCTCCTCGGGGGTACTAATGAAAAACTGTTTTTT. Combining the CDR3 with reference TRBV11-2 and TRBJ1-4 gives the whole variable domain EAGVAQSPRYKIIEKRQSVAFWCNPISGHATLYWYQQILGQGPKLLIQFQNNGVVDDSQLPKDRFSAERLKGVDSTLKIQPAKLEDSAVYLCASSRTGGLLGGTNEKLFFGSGTQLSVL.

V is TRBV4-3 and J is TRBJ2-1; TRBD1 agrees at 7 bases. Losses at the gene ends were 0 bases for V and 4 bases for J; bases not matched to a gene: 6. CDR1 and CDR2 from the germline V gene are LGHNA and YSLEER. The CDR3 spans 16 residues. CDR3 protein: CASSQEQGGGYNEQFF. The CDR3 region has the DNA TGCGCCAGCAGCCAAGAGCAAGGGGGCGGATACAATGAGCAGTTCTTC.